Presented here are 12 T cell receptor beta chains from one specimen sequenced in a study of somatic mutations in cytotoxic T cells in rheumatoid arthritis. This table comes from immunoSEQ multiplex PCR, and its TCRdb copy is limited to in-frame clones, with some not included. The sample carries about 25,000 clones, 70% to 80% recorded once. The sequenced sample consisted of CD8+ T cells sorted from blood. These receptors all stem from a woman aged 18-29 years in good health.

The rearrangement uses TRBV15 and TRBJ1-5; D is unresolved. CDR1 is LNHNV, CDR2 YYDKDF, per germline (reference sequence). This CDR3 has 15 amino acids. V was clipped by 9 bases and J by 4 bases, with 19 bases between them. Written as DNA, the CDR3 is TGTGCCACTGACGCCGCGGGCGGCAGGAATCAGCCCCAGCATTTT. Translated, it gives CATDAAGGRNQPQHF.

The chain carries TRBV28 and TRBJ2-7; 8 nucleotides agree with TRBD1. Germline V gives CDR1 MDHEN, CDR2 SYDVKM. The ends lost 4 bases at V and 2 bases at J; junction bases unmatched: 19. This CDR3 has 19 amino acids. CDR3 in DNA: TGTGCCAGCAGTTCCACTTATACCTCTACAGGGGGAATCGCCTACGAGCAGTACTTC. It yields the protein CASSSTYTSTGGIAYEQYF.

This chain uses TRBV9 with TRBJ2-7; TRBD2 agrees at 8 bases. The CDR3 is 16 amino acids. The J segment lost 2 bases and the V segment lost 0 bases, leaving 7 bases of the junction unmatched. Germline V gene sequence: CDR1 SGDLS, CDR2 YYNGEE. CDR3 in amino acids: CASSVGIAGIPYEQYF. As DNA, the CDR3 is TGTGCCAGCAGCGTAGGTATAGCGGGGATCCCCTACGAGCAGTACTTC.

This rearrangement joins TRBV21-1 to TRBJ2-5; TRBD2 is the table's D call, not checked against the DNA. TRBV21-1 is labeled a pseudogene. This CDR3 comprises 13 residues. CDR3 nucleotide sequence: TGTGCCAGCAGCAACCGGGGGCAAGAGACCCAGTACTTC. It encodes CASSNRGQETQYF.

A few counts support this clone. Within the sample, other DNA sequences also encode this same CDR3. The chain employs TRBV4-2 and TRBJ2-7; 9 bases are a match to TRBD2. The V segment lost 0 bases and the J segment 3 bases; nucleotides outside the gene matches: 0. CDR3 length equals 14 residues. In germline, CDR1 is LGHNA, CDR2 YNFKEQ. The CDR3 loop is CASSQELAGYEQYF. In DNA form, the CDR3 reads TGTGCCAGCAGCCAAGAACTAGCGGGCTACGAGCAGTACTTC.

V is TRBV28 and J is TRBJ2-5, with 9 bases lining up with TRBD2. The trim removed 6 bases at V and 1 base at J, leaving 9 bases unmatched. CDR1 MDHEN and CDR2 SYDVKM come from the germline V gene. This CDR3 region has 16 residues. The CDR3 is CASSFIIAGVQETQYF. CDR3 nucleotides: TGTGCCAGCAGCTTTATCATAGCGGGAGTCCAAGAGACCCAGTACTTC.

This rearrangement joins TRBV5-1 to TRBJ1-1; D is uncertain. The CDR3 has 14 amino acids. Trimming removed 0 bases from V and 1 base from J, with 7 bases in between. Germline V gene lookup returns CDR1 SGHRS and CDR2 YFSETQ. The CDR3 is CASSLGGRNTEAFF. In DNA form, the CDR3 reads TGCGCCAGCAGCTTGGGAGGGAGGAACACTGAAGCTTTCTTT.

V usage is TRBV28 and J usage is TRBJ1-3; D unclear. Trimming shortened V by 2 bases and J by 0 bases, and 8 bases separated the two germline ends. The germline CDR1 and CDR2 sequences are MDHEN and SYDVKM. The length of the CDR3 is 15 residues. CDR3 loop: CASSLDARSGNTIYF. CDR3 sequence (DNA): TGTGCCAGCAGTTTAGATGCCCGCTCTGGAAACACCATATATTTT.

The chain links TRBV29-1 to TRBJ2-1; D might be TRBD2 (6 bases). Germline lookup yields CDR1 SQVTM and CDR2 ANQGSEA. Trimming took off 4 bases at V and 1 base at J, with 11 bases between the two ends. The CDR3 totals 14 residues. CDR3 sequence: CSVAGSISYNEQFF. The DNA of the CDR3 is TGCAGCGTTGCCGGGAGTATATCCTACAATGAGCAGTTCTTC.

The chain combines TRBV2 with TRBJ2-2; tentatively, D is TRBD2 (5 bases). Deletions cut 7 bases from V and 1 base from J, with 10 bases between. Germline CDR1 and CDR2: SNHLY and FYNNEI. The CDR3 covers 14 residues. The CDR3 here is CASKEALNTGELFF. The CDR3 DNA follows: TGTGCCAGCAAGGAGGCACTGAACACCGGGGAGCTGTTTTTT.

The rearrangement links TRBV19 to TRBJ2-1; possibly TRBD2 for D (7 bases). V was pared by 6 bases and J by 9 bases, with 18 bases between. The germline V gene encodes CDR1 LNHDA and CDR2 SQIVND (reference sequence). The CDR3 consists of 14 residues. CDR3 sequence reads: CASRGGLEGSEQFF. CDR3 sequence (DNA): TGTGCCAGTAGGGGGGGGCTAGAAGGGAGTGAGCAGTTCTTC.

The rearrangement joins TRBV10-1 to TRBJ2-3; 7 positions agree with TRBD2. The CDR3 has 12 residues. Trimming removed 6 bases from V and 5 bases from J; junction bases left unmatched: 2. The germline V gene encodes CDR1 WNHNN and CDR2 SYGVQD (reference sequence). In nucleotides, the CDR3 is TGCGCCAGCAGAAGGGAGGGAGATACGCAGTATTTT. Its protein product is CASRREGDTQYF.